This T cell receptor (beta chain) was captured by sequencing in a study of shared clonotypes between healthy human individuals. Study-level findings and limits: The sampled material consisted only of blood, and tissue repertoires are likely to differ.

The CDR3 consists of 13 residues. Looked up from germline, CDR1 is LNHDA and CDR2 is SQIVND (reference sequence). V was clipped by 6 bases and J by 5 bases; unmatched bases: 4. Approximately 100 million PBMCs per unsorted sample were used for genomic DNA. Only in-frame clones appear in the TCRdb table, and some are missing; sequencing was by immunoSEQ multiplex PCR. The sample shows approximately 470,000 clones, roughly 80% of them seen only once. Comment on this clone: Its antigen is not known.

This clonotype was sampled from a middle-aged woman in good health. Some clones in this sample may be carry-over from other donors' samples. Specimen: PBMCs. The rearrangement joins TRBV19 to TRBJ1-5; 7 bases are a match to TRBD1. CDR3 loop: CASSSGGYQPQHF. The CDR3 nucleotides are TGTGCCAGTAGCTCAGGGGGGTATCAGCCCCAGCATTTT.